What follows are 20 T cell receptor beta chains derived from one specimen sequenced in a study of T cells of healthy individuals (dated 2018 in TCRdb). Libraries were constructed by 5' RACE. TCRdb records Illumina MiSeq as the sequencer. The public reads were quality trimmed at Q25 with fastp and then assembled into clones with MiXCR by TCRdb, keeping productive beta chains. One record per CDR3 amino acid sequence lists the most common genes and DNA. Across this sample there are 45,000 to 60,000 distinct CDR3 sequences, with under 15% seen only once. 15% to 20% of the sample is in the top ten clones. These receptors originate from a human donor in good health.

This clonotype was seen a single time. The chain carries TRBV7-9 and TRBJ1-1; no definite D call. The CDR3 is made up of 13 amino acids. The V end was cut by 5 bases, the J end by 1 base, with 8 bases between. Germline CDR1 SEHNR, CDR2 FQNEAQ (reference sequence). CDR3 sequence: CASSTYRNTEAFF. The CDR3 coding sequence is TGTGCCAGCAGCACCTATAGGAACACTGAAGCTTTCTTT.

This clonotype was recorded at least ten times. The chain uses TRBV19 and TRBJ1-2; D is ambiguous. Germline-derived CDR1 and CDR2 are LNHDA and SQIVND (reference sequence). The CDR3 is 13 amino acids. Deletions cut 5 bases from V and 8 bases from J, with 15 bases between. This CDR3 reads CASSPDKLMGYTF. CDR3 nucleotide sequence: TGTGCCAGTAGTCCAGACAAGCTTATGGGCTACACCTTC.

The chain joins TRBV20-1 to TRBJ2-5, with D perhaps TRBD1 (5 bases). The V end lost 6 bases, the J end lost 4 bases, and 18 bases lay between the germline ends. Looked up from germline, CDR1 is DFQATT and CDR2 is SNEGSKA (reference sequence). This CDR3 region has 14 residues. CDR3 sequence (DNA): TGCAGTGCCTATATAGCAGGGTCTAGAGAGACCCAGTACTTC. Protein: CSAYIAGSRETQYF.

CDR3 DNA: TGTGCCACCATCGGGGGGGCGATGAACACTGAAGCTTTCTTT. Its protein is CATIGGAMNTEAFF. The gene calls are TRBV24-1 and TRBJ1-1, with D possibly TRBD1 on 6 matching bases. Germline V lookup: CDR1 KGHDR, CDR2 SFDVKD. V lost 8 bases to trimming and J lost 0 bases, with 12 bases between them. The CDR3 length is 14 residues.

The table lists this clonotype with many counts. The chain uses TRBV7-9 and TRBJ1-6; possible D gene TRBD1, 5 bases. The V gene's germline CDR1 is SEHNR and CDR2 FQNEAQ (reference sequence). V lost 0 bases, J lost 10 bases, and 7 bases lay in between. This CDR3 has 13 residues. CDR3 region: CASSLAGVSPLHF. The DNA for the CDR3 is TGTGCCAGCAGCTTAGCAGGGGTGTCACCCCTCCACTTT.

This clonotype was detected ten times or more. The chain links TRBV29-1 to TRBJ1-2; a weak D match, TRBD1 (6 bases). V lost 1 base and J 8 bases, leaving 20 bases between the germline ends. CDR3 length equals 15 residues. Germline CDR1 is SQVTM and CDR2 is ANQGSEA. CDR3 residues: CSVEAGTRGQGGYTF. Here the CDR3 DNA reads TGCAGCGTTGAAGCTGGGACACGGGGACAAGGCGGCTACACCTTC. The entire variable domain, with the rest obtained from reference TRBV29-1 and TRBJ1-2, is as follows: SAVISQKPSRDICQRGTSLTIQCQVDSQVTMMFWYRQQPGQSLTLIATANQGSEATYESGFVIDKFPISRPNLTFSTLTVSNMSPEDSSIYLCSVEAGTRGQGGYTFGSGTRLTVV.

This clonotype occurred many times. This rearrangement joins TRBV14 to TRBJ2-1; possibly TRBD2 for D (6 bases). Looked up from germline, CDR1 is SGHDN and CDR2 is FVKESK. The V and J ends lost 3 bases and 0 bases respectively, with 9 bases between them. The CDR3 contains 15 residues. The CDR3 loop reads CASSHRGSSYNEQFF. Written as DNA, the CDR3 is TGTGCCAGCAGCCACCGGGGGAGCTCCTACAATGAGCAGTTCTTC.

The V gene is TRBV21-1, the J gene TRBJ2-3; TRBD2 is the table's D call, not checked against the DNA. TRBV21-1 corresponds to a pseudogene. The CDR3 is 17 residues long. CDR3 residues: CASSKLSTRVPTDTQYF. Written as DNA, the CDR3 is TGTGCCAGCAGCAAATTAAGTACGAGGGTTCCGACAGATACGCAGTATTTT.

The chain carries TRBV5-1 and TRBJ1-2, with a weak D call TRBD1 (6 bases). Looked up from germline, CDR1 is SGHRS and CDR2 is YFSETQ. Trimming cost V 0 bases and J 8 bases, with 8 bases left between them. The CDR3 consists of 12 residues. The CDR3 reads CASSLAGDGYTF. The CDR3 DNA reads as TGCGCCAGCAGCTTGGCAGGGGACGGCTACACCTTC.

V gene TRBV5-1 combines with J gene TRBJ2-7; unclear D gene. This CDR3 spans 15 amino acids. The V gene lost 5 bases and the J gene lost 6 bases, with 21 bases spanning the gap. Germline V gives CDR1 SGHRS, CDR2 YFSETQ. CDR3 bases: TGCGCCAGCAGTCCCGTTCGACTGGAATTAGGCGAGCAGTACTTC. Amino acids: CASSPVRLELGEQYF.

V gene TRBV6-1 combines with J gene TRBJ2-3; D is ambiguous. V was shortened by 1 base and J by 0 bases, with 5 bases between the two germline ends. The CDR3 has 14 amino acids. CDR1 and CDR2 (germline): MNHNS, SASEGT. The CDR3 bases are TGTGCCAGCAGTGAAGTTCCCAGCACAGATACGCAGTATTTT. Amino acids: CASSEVPSTDTQYF.

In this sample, this clonotype turned up a few times. The rearrangement uses TRBV6-6 and TRBJ1-5; D ambiguous. This CDR3 is built from 13 residues. Deletions cut 0 bases from V and 3 bases from J, with 3 bases between. Germline-derived CDR1 and CDR2 are MNHNY and SVGAGI (reference sequence). The CDR3, as DNA: TGTGCCAGCAGTTACTCTTCCAATCAGCCCCAGCATTTT. Translated: CASSYSSNQPQHF.

This chain uses TRBV6-1 with TRBJ2-7, with TRBD1 matching over 8 bases. Looked up from germline, CDR1 is MNHNS and CDR2 is SASEGT. The CDR3 extends over 15 amino acids. The V and J ends lost 4 bases and 3 bases, in that order; junction bases with no gene match: 8. CDR3 protein: CASSVRSTGGYEQYF. Here the CDR3 DNA reads TGTGCCAGCAGTGTTCGTAGTACAGGGGGCTACGAGCAGTACTTC.

The chain uses TRBV10-3 and TRBJ2-7, with TRBD1 matching 7 bases. The CDR3 runs 14 residues. In germline, CDR1 is ENHRY, CDR2 SYGVKD. V dropped 11 bases and J dropped 4; count of bases not matched to a gene: 14. CDR3 sequence: CASQGDRAQYEQYF. Written as DNA, the CDR3 is TGTGCCTCACAGGGCGACAGGGCCCAATACGAGCAGTACTTC.

The chain recombines TRBV6-2 or TRBV6-3 with TRBJ2-1; tentative D call: TRBD2 (5 bases). V lost 0 bases and J lost 0, with 15 bases in between. Per germline, CDR1 MNHEY and CDR2 SVGEGT. This CDR3 comprises 18 residues. CDR3 residues: CASSYSRLAESSYNEQFF. CDR3 DNA sequence: TGTGCCAGCAGTTACTCAAGGCTAGCTGAGAGCTCCTACAATGAGCAGTTCTTC.

The sample holds a few counts of this clonotype. The J gene is TRBJ2-3, the V gene TRBV6-5, with 9 bases identical to TRBD2. CDR3 length: 14 amino acids. Trimming removed 6 bases from V and 4 bases from J; junction bases left unmatched: 5. Germline V gene sequence: CDR1 MNHEY, CDR2 SVGAGI. CDR3 sequence reads: CASRRGGQADTQYF. DNA of the CDR3: TGTGCCAGCAGGCGGGGGGGCCAGGCAGATACGCAGTATTTT.

This clonotype showed up many times. This chain links TRBV5-5 with TRBJ2-7; tentatively, D is TRBD1 (6 bases). The CDR3 contains 13 residues. Germline V lookup: CDR1 SGHKS, CDR2 YYEKEE (reference sequence). V gave up 4 bases and J gave up 5 bases, with 13 bases separating them. The CDR3, as DNA: TGTGCCAGCAGCCTATTTGACAGGAACGAGCAGTACTTC. It yields the protein CASSLFDRNEQYF.

The chain carries TRBV19 and TRBJ2-1; D is undetermined. V gave up 5 bases and J gave up 7 bases, with 9 bases separating them. This CDR3 is 12 amino acids long. Germline V lookup: CDR1 LNHDA, CDR2 SQIVND (reference sequence). The CDR3: CASSSDLNEQFF. DNA of the CDR3: TGTGCCAGTAGTTCGGACCTTAATGAGCAGTTCTTC.

In its sample, this clonotype was seen many times. V is TRBV29-1 and J is TRBJ1-4; D gene unclear. Germline lookup yields CDR1 SQVTM and CDR2 ANQGSEA. The length of the CDR3 is 14 residues. The V and J ends lost 6 bases and 0 bases respectively, with 11 bases between them. In DNA, the CDR3 is TGCAGCGTCCCCATTGGAGCAACTAATGAAAAACTGTTTTTT. It translates to CSVPIGATNEKLFF.

This clonotype was observed many times. This sequence joins TRBV7-2 and TRBJ2-3, with 11 bases aligning to TRBD1. Germline CDR1 and CDR2: SGHTA and FQGNSA. The junction had 8 bases not matched to a gene; V was cut back by 5 bases and J by 7 bases. The CDR3 has 15 residues. CDR3 sequence reads: CASSQMDRGQNTQYF. Here the CDR3 DNA reads TGTGCCAGCAGCCAGATGGACAGGGGGCAAAATACGCAGTATTTT.